This TCR beta chain was sequenced in a study of blood T cell repertoires in COVID-19. Study context: The analysed material was cDNA or gDNA that came from T cells, B-cell-depleted T cells, or PBMCs.

In germline, CDR1 is LGHNA, CDR2 YNFKEQ. The J segment lost 5 bases and the V segment lost 4 bases, leaving 10 bases of the junction unmatched. The CDR3 has 16 residues. Original handling: By means of reference gene primer amplification, nucleated cell counts were estimated. Measured with immunoSEQ multiplex PCR; TCRdb has only the in-frame clones, and not every one. V, J and clone size were drawn from that table, and D and trimming were deduced from the DNA. Among about 130,000 clones listed, approximately 86% were seen once. The chain employs TRBV4-2 and TRBJ2-5, with 10 nucleotides matching TRBD2. The specimen sequenced was peripheral blood. The origin of this receptor is a woman in her fifties or sixties who had recovered from COVID-19. The CDR3 DNA follows: TGTGCCAGCAGCCCAGTAGCGGGGGGAGCCAGGGAGACCCAGTACTTC. Encoded protein: CASSPVAGGARETQYF.